This T cell receptor (beta chain) was observed in a study of siplizumab effects on memory and regulatory T cells. Clones were read by immunoSEQ multiplex PCR, and TCRdb kept only the in-frame ones, dropping some. The sample lists around 100,000 clones, approximately 91% occurring once. General study points: The study found naive T cells seemingly more diverse than memory cells and seemingly major alloresponse contributors. Researchers could not give a naive or memory phenotype to roughly 75-95% of proliferating CD4+ or CD8+ clones.

As regards this clone: No antigen is known for it.

CDR1 MGHDK and CDR2 SYGVNS come from the germline V gene. The CDR3 has 13 residues. With V trimmed by 6 bases and J by 3 bases, 4 bases remained unmatched. The chain links TRBV25-1 to TRBJ2-7; 8 nucleotides agree with TRBD1. The sequencing input was CD4+ T cells sorted from blood. This receptor was taken from a human donor in good health. CDR3 DNA sequence: TGTGCCAGCAGGGGGACAGGTCTCTACGAGCAGTACTTC. This encodes CASRGTGLYEQYF.